This T cell receptor (beta chain) was captured in a study of beta chain features in type 1 diabetes. Study results and caveats: Naive, central memory and Treg TCRB repertoires seemed to resemble each other more closely in patients than they did in healthy donors. There were fewer insertions and more deletions at the VDJ junctions of type 1 diabetes patients.

Reverse transcribing all isolated RNA meant expressed TCRB transcripts were sequenced. Sequencing used immunoSEQ multiplex PCR; TCRdb keeps in-frame clones, though not all of them. Of about 330,000 clones listed, roughly 9.6% are singletons. Sorting produced populations that all topped 95% purity. A few counts support this clone. Antigen specificity is unknown. Trimming took 6 bases from V and 5 from J, leaving 22 bases between them. CDR3 length: 16 amino acids. Per germline, CDR1 SGHDN and CDR2 FVKESK. The source material was naive CD4+ T cells from blood. The receptor was isolated from a woman aged 25 to 45 in good health. This rearrangement joins TRBV14 to TRBJ2-5; the D gene is possibly TRBD1 (5 bases). The chain's CDR3 is CASSPISGPIGETQYF. CDR3 in DNA: TGTGCCAGCAGTCCAATATCAGGGCCCATTGGGGAGACCCAGTACTTC. The complete variable domain, with remaining parts taken from reference TRBV14 and TRBJ2-5, reads EAGVTQFPSHSVIEKGQTVTLRCDPISGHDNLYWYRRVMGKEIKFLLHFVKESKQDESGMPNNRFLAERTGGTYSTLKVQPAELEDSGVYFCASSPISGPIGETQYFGPGTRLLVL.